This T cell receptor (beta chain) was retrieved from a study of a mutant IDH1 vaccine in newly diagnosed glioma. Germline V gives CDR1 SGDLS, CDR2 YYNGEE. The V and J ends lost 0 bases and 12 bases respectively, with 12 bases between them. The CDR3 loop spans 13 amino acids. TCRdb's table, derived via immunoSEQ multiplex PCR, lists solely in-frame clones and lacks some. The data contain about 30,000 clones, over 70% of them singletons. Time point in this sample: baseline, week 1 (first vaccination visit). Stated treatment: pre-vaccination baseline after standard-of-care therapy. The source material was PBMCs, sampled from a glioma patient treated with radiotherapy, temozolomide or both. This rearrangement joins TRBV9 to TRBJ1-4; D perhaps matches TRBD1 (6 bases). The TCR was taken from a man younger than 45 with glioma. The CDR3 spells CASSVAMAGELFF. The CDR3 DNA reads TGTGCCAGCAGCGTAGCAATGGCAGGGGAACTGTTTTTT.